This T cell receptor beta chain was sequenced during a study of identical twins. Each CDR3 protein gets one entry after TCRdb re-called the 5' RACE reads with MiXCR. The sample shows about 1.7 million distinct CDR3 sequences, around a third of them seen only once. Trimming pared 3 bases from V and 7 bases from J, leaving 20 bases between. The CDR3 length is 15 residues. Germline CDR1 and CDR2: DFQATT and SNEGSKA (reference sequence). The sequence came from a newborn girl in good health. The sample taken for sequencing was cord blood. The chain combines TRBV20-1 with TRBJ2-3; TRBD2 might be the D (5 bases). DNA for the CDR3: TGCAGTGCTAGTGGAGGCGGGTCCCTCTGGAATACGCAGTATTTT. Translated: CSASGGGSLWNTQYF.